The 4 T cell receptor beta chains below were found in one sample sequenced in a study of PD-1 blockade in classical Hodgkin lymphoma. Assay: immunoSEQ multiplex PCR; the TCRdb copy retains only in-frame clones and omits some. This table holds over 50,000 clones, 70% to 90% found once. Sample time point: cycle 4 day 1 (C4D1), after 6 weeks of nivolumab. Every patient experienced relapse after autologous stem cell transplantation, and brentuximab vedotin exposure varied. This sample comprised peripheral blood mononuclear cells (PBMCs), obtained before the fourth cycle of nivolumab. These receptors were collected from a human donor with classical Hodgkin lymphoma.

The DNA for the CDR3 is TGCAGCGTCGCTGGGACAGCAAATGGCTACACCTTC. It translates to CSVAGTANGYTF. The chain joins TRBV29-1 to TRBJ1-2; TRBD1 matches 7 bases. This CDR3 has 12 residues. After removal of 6 bases from V and 6 bases from J, the junction contained 7 bases not matched to a gene. Per the germline V gene, CDR1 is SQVTM and CDR2 is ANQGSEA. The complete variable domain, with remaining parts taken from reference TRBV29-1 and TRBJ1-2, reads SAVISQKPSRDICQRGTSLTIQCQVDSQVTMMFWYRQQPGQSLTLIATANQGSEATYESGFVIDKFPISRPNLTFSTLTVSNMSPEDSSIYLCSVAGTANGYTFGSGTRLTVV.

This chain connects TRBV6-1 to TRBJ1-2; the D gene is possibly TRBD1 (6 bases). The ends were cut back, 7 bases at V and 0 bases at J, with 12 bases in the middle. CDR3 length equals 14 residues. Germline V lookup: CDR1 MNHNS, CDR2 SASEGT. The chain's CDR3 is CASKRDIANYGYTF. In DNA, the CDR3 is TGTGCCAGCAAACGGGACATAGCTAACTATGGCTACACCTTC.

The CDR3 here is CASSLARGLDSYNEQFF. CDR3 nucleotide sequence: TGTGCCAGCAGCTTAGCCCGGGGACTAGACTCCTACAATGAGCAGTTCTTC. V usage is TRBV7-2 and J usage is TRBJ2-1; TRBD2 agrees at 8 bases. Germline V lookup: CDR1 SGHTA, CDR2 FQGNSA. The CDR3 runs 17 residues. Unmatched junction bases numbered 4, after V lost 0 bases and J lost 0 bases.

The V and J genes are TRBV5-1 and TRBJ2-7; 8 bases align to TRBD1. This CDR3 spans 13 amino acids. V shed 4 bases and J 5 bases; nucleotides not matched to a gene: 5. The germline V gene encodes CDR1 SGHRS and CDR2 YFSETQ. CDR3 DNA: TGCGCCAGCAGCCCGGGACAGGTCCACGAGCAGTACTTC. As protein: CASSPGQVHEQYF.